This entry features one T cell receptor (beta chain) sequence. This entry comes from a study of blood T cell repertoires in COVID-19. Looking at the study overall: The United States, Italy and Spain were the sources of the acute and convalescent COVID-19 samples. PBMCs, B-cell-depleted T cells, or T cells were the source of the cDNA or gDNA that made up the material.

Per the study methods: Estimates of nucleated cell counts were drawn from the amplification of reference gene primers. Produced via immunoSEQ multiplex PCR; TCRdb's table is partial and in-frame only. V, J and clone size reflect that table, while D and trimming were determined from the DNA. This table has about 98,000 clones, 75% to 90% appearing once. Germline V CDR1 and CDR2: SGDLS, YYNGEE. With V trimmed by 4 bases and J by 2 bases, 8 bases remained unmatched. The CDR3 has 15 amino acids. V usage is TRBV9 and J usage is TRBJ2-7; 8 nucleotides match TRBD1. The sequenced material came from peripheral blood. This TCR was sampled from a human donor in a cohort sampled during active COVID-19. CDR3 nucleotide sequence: TGTGCCAGCAGCAAGCCGGACAGGGTCCCCTACGAGCAGTACTTC. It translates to CASSKPDRVPYEQYF.